This T cell receptor (beta chain) was documented in a study of blood T cell repertoires in COVID-19 (TCRdb year 2020). As for the study more broadly: Collaborator samples came from the United States, Italy and Spain and covered acute and convalescent phases of COVID-19. The material from the prospective study consisted of cDNA or gDNA derived from T cells, B-cell-depleted T cells, or PBMCs. Subjects who had been exposed to COVID-19, were actively infected with it, or had recovered from it provided the deeply sampled blood TCRbeta repertoires that made up the dataset. The repertoires were released in a freely available public database meant as a resource for research on the immune response to SARS-CoV-2. Samples were obtained from the ongoing ImmuneRACE study (first 160 participants) and from over 1,000 subjects provided by 6 global collaborators. A de-identified subject ID, COVID-19 status, age in years and sex were almost always included in the sample metadata. Where HLA class I and class II types were available, the types were taken from metadata supplied by the sample provider, not from assay-based typing. Beyond this particular receptor, the publication reports: How much clinical and demographic metadata was included differed by source and by participant, and the metadata was provided uncurated.

The immunoSEQ Assay, a bias-controlled multiplex PCR, was used to amplify TCRbeta CDR3 regions from genomic DNA. The study's own analysis went as follows. Within the assay, amplification of reference gene primers was used to estimate how many nucleated cells each sample contained. To quantify the absolute abundance of each unique TCRbeta CDR3 rearrangement, sequence reads were collapsed and filtered. For each sample, productive Simpson clonality was calculated as the square root of Simpson's diversity index over productive rearrangements. TCRdb's version of the immuneACCESS table is confined to in-frame rearrangements and falls short of the full clone set. An unresolved V gene accounts for under half of the shortfall where checked; the remainder is of unknown origin. V and J calls plus clone size are reproduced from that table; the DNA served to infer D and trimming. The sample table contains 250,000 to 350,000 clones; only one count was recorded for 90% of them. The top ten constitute around 2.5% of the sample.

Participants in the prospective study were aged roughly 18 to 100 years, lived in about two dozen United States geographic areas, and enrolled through a virtual design. In the prospective study, cohorts were assigned on the basis of participant-reported clinical history obtained from a screening survey and a study questionnaire. Recovered participants in ImmuneRACE Cohort 3 were defined as having two consecutive negative NP/OP PCR tests, clearance from a healthcare professional, or resolution of symptoms. Each participant in the prospective study had whole blood, serum and a nasopharyngeal or oropharyngeal swab collected by mobile phlebotomists. Prospective study participants could optionally give additional blood draws and questionnaires over an approximately two-month period. Blood samples from the prospective study were shipped frozen or at room temperature prior to DNA extraction. V and J are truncated by 5 bases and 5 bases respectively, leaving an intervening sequence of 15 bases. The germline V gene (reference sequence) supplies CDR1 MNHEY and CDR2 SMNVEV. Measured from the cysteine to the phenylalanine, the CDR3 is 14 residues long. The retained sequence is limited to the CDR3, 42 bases, with the frame set at the first base.

Regarding this clone: What antigen it recognizes has not been identified. Qualities for individual bases were not recorded, and no much larger clone is one base off.

Rearrangement joined TRBV27 to TRBJ1-2, and TRBD1 may be the D gene, going by 5 matching bases. Sequencing used PBMCs or T cells enriched from blood (not recorded which). The source is a man aged 55 to 69 who had recovered from COVID-19. The encoded CDR3 is CASSVGTRGYGYTF. The DNA sequence reads TGTGCCAGCAGTGTAGGAACTCGGGGGTATGGCTACACCTTC.